The entry that follows covers one T cell receptor beta chain sequence. The V end was cut by 4 bases, the J end by 5 bases, with 9 bases between. Germline V CDR1 and CDR2: SGHTA, FQGTGA. The length of the CDR3 is 13 residues. This sample is part of a study of shared clonotypes between healthy human individuals. Method: immunoSEQ multiplex PCR; TCRdb's copy keeps in-frame clones and lacks some. The table records approximately 2,000,000 clones, less than 95% of them present only once. This TCR derives from a man aged 18 to 35 in good health. Some clones in this sample may be carry-over from other donors' samples. The chain employs TRBV7-3 and TRBJ2-1; D is undetermined. The specimen sequenced was naive CD4+ T cells from PBMCs. Subset in this sample: CD45RA+ positively selected. CDR3 amino acids: CASSSGRHNEQFF. CDR3 DNA: TGTGCCAGCAGCTCCGGTAGGCACAATGAGCAGTTCTTC.